This TCR beta chain was profiled in a study of cytomegalovirus exposure and HLA in healthy donors. A multiplex PCR was run with 60 Vbeta primers and 13 Jbeta primers. Assay: immunoSEQ multiplex PCR; the TCRdb copy retains only in-frame clones and omits some. Of under 250,000 clones in the sample, roughly four fifths were seen once. The junction had 4 bases not matched to a gene; V was cut back by 10 bases and J by 1 base. Germline CDR1 and CDR2: SNHLY and FYNNEI. This CDR3 has 13 residues. This TCR was recovered from a man in his thirties or forties in good health and CMV-seronegative. The rearrangement joins TRBV2 to TRBJ1-5, with TRBD1 matching over 7 bases. Sequencing input: PBMCs. CDR3 DNA: TGTGCCACCGGACAGGAGAGCAATCAGCCCCAGCATTTT. Amino acids: CATGQESNQPQHF.